This T cell receptor beta chain was found in a study of T cells after yellow fever vaccination. TCRdb re-analysed the 5' RACE reads in MiXCR, keeping a single row per CDR3 protein. The repertoire holds hundreds of thousands of distinct CDR3 sequences, with approximately 13% as singletons. There are 13 residues in the CDR3. V was pared by 1 base and J by 3 bases, with 9 bases between. The germline CDR1 and CDR2 sequences are DFQATT and SNEGSKA (reference sequence). Sample: PBMCs, taken on the day of the yellow fever booster vaccination. This chain joins TRBV20-1 and TRBJ1-1, with a tentative D call TRBD1 (5 bases). The clonotype originates from a man younger than 45 who received the YFV17D yellow fever vaccine. The CDR3 DNA reads as TGCAGTGCTAGAGGGGGGTGGGACACTGAAGCTTTCTTT. It codes for CSARGGWDTEAFF.